These 27 T cell receptor beta chains were all obtained from the same sample, sequenced in a study of CD4 and CD8 cells across lung adenocarcinoma regions. In TCRdb, the PCR reads were re-called with MiXCR into one record per CDR3 protein. The data contain approximately 11,000 distinct CDR3 sequences, roughly three fifths of them singletons. Material: CD8+ T cells from the margin of a lung tumor. The receptors were sampled from a male donor with lung adenocarcinoma. The CD4 and CD8 labels of this study may be unreliable.

J is TRBJ2-1 and V is TRBV28, with 12 positions matching TRBD2. Germline values: CDR1 MDHEN, CDR2 SYDVKM. J lost 2 bases, V lost 5 bases, and 10 bases had no gene match. The CDR3 runs to 18 residues. The CDR3 DNA reads TGTGCCAGCAGTCCCGAAACTAGCGGGGGGACCCCCTACAATGAGCAGTTCTTC. Its translation is CASSPETSGGTPYNEQFF.

This clonotype has ten or more counts. The rearrangement links TRBV6-1 to TRBJ1-1; D unresolved. V lost 5 bases, J lost 0 bases, and 7 bases lay in between. This CDR3 is 13 amino acids long. Germline assignment: CDR1 MNHNS and CDR2 SASEGT. CDR3 nucleotide sequence: TGTGCCAGCAGTCGACAACTGAACACTGAAGCTTTCTTT. Translating it yields CASSRQLNTEAFF.

The chain combines TRBV6-1 with TRBJ2-6; 7 nucleotides match TRBD1. The germline CDR1 and CDR2 sequences are MNHNS and SASEGT. CDR3 length: 17 amino acids. With 3 bases clipped from V and 0 bases from J, the junction kept 5 bases outside the gene matches. In DNA form, the CDR3 reads TGTGCCAGCAGTGAGTTAGGACAGGACTCTGGGGCCAACGTCCTGACTTTC. Its protein product is CASSELGQDSGANVLTF.

This chain joins TRBV4-1 and TRBJ1-1; D is perhaps TRBD1 (6 bases). The CDR3 runs to 16 residues. Germline V lookup: CDR1 MGHRA, CDR2 YSYEKL. Trimming pared 1 base from V and 1 base from J, leaving 13 bases between. The CDR3 sequence: CASSQVLDSKNTEAFF. For the CDR3, the DNA is TGCGCCAGCAGCCAAGTGCTGGACAGTAAGAACACTGAAGCTTTCTTT.

J is TRBJ2-5 and V is TRBV20-1; no firm D call. Deletions cut 3 bases from V and 4 bases from J, with 12 bases between. The CDR3 consists of 13 residues. Germline V gene sequence: CDR1 DFQATT, CDR2 SNEGSKA (reference sequence). CDR3 amino acids: CSASGLLVETQYF. For the CDR3, the DNA is TGCAGTGCTAGTGGTCTTTTGGTAGAGACCCAGTACTTC.

This clonotype was observed a handful of times. The V and J genes are TRBV25-1 and TRBJ1-1; no firm D call. CDR1 MGHDK and CDR2 SYGVNS come from the germline V gene. Trimming took off 6 bases at V and 0 bases at J, with 11 bases between the two ends. This CDR3 is 14 amino acids long. CDR3 residues: CASRYAEMNTEAFF. In nucleotides, the CDR3 is TGTGCCAGCAGGTATGCGGAGATGAACACTGAAGCTTTCTTT. Looking up the rest from reference TRBV25-1 and TRBJ1-1 gives the full variable domain: EADIYQTPRYLVIGTGKKITLECSQTMGHDKMYWYQQDPGMELHLIHYSYGVNSTEKGDLSSESTVSRIRTEHFPLTLESARPSHTSQYLCASRYAEMNTEAFFGQGTRLTVV.

This clonotype turned up a few times. This rearrangement joins TRBV3-1 to TRBJ2-1; D could derive from TRBD1 or TRBD2 (5 bases each). The J call may be in error: the DNA end matches TRBJ2-7 better. CDR1 is LGHDT and CDR2 is YNNKEL in the germline V gene (reference sequence). This CDR3 is built from 13 residues. The CDR3 loop reads CASSRGTQYEQYF. The CDR3, as DNA: TGTGCCAGCAGCCGGGGGACCCAGTACGAGCAGTACTTC.

V gene TRBV6-1 combines with J gene TRBJ2-3; D may be TRBD1 (6 bases). The better agreement between TRBJ2-2 and the DNA end casts doubt on the J call. The CDR3 has 15 residues. Germline V CDR1 and CDR2: MNHNS, SASEGT. CDR3 sequence reads: CALGGQPVSTGTLFF. In nucleotides, the CDR3 is TGTGCCCTGGGCGGCCAGCCGGTGAGCACAGGGACGCTGTTTTTT.

The chain links TRBV14 to TRBJ2-4, with TRBD1 matching over 11 bases. Germline loops: CDR1 SGHDN, CDR2 FVKESK. The CDR3 covers 18 residues. V shed 2 bases and J 2 bases; nucleotides not matched to a gene: 8. CDR3 DNA sequence: TGTGCCAGCAGCCAAACCCGGGACAGGGGGTTTTCCAAAAACATTCAGTACTTC. Translated, it gives CASSQTRDRGFSKNIQYF.

This clonotype was counted a few times. J is TRBJ2-1 and V is TRBV10-2; 10 bases fit TRBD2. CDR3 length: 17 residues. V was pared by 3 bases and J by 4 bases, with 9 bases of the junction left unmatched. Germline loops: CDR1 WSHSY, CDR2 SAAADI. The CDR3 loop is CASSDRTSGGQYNEQFF. The CDR3 DNA sequence: TGCGCCAGCAGTGATCGGACTAGCGGAGGACAGTACAATGAGCAGTTCTTC.

This chain uses TRBV6-1 with TRBJ1-2; TRBD1 matches at 7 bases. V shed 5 bases and J 4 bases; nucleotides not matched to a gene: 10. The germline V gene has CDR1 MNHNS and CDR2 SASEGT. The length of the CDR3 is 15 residues. CDR3 amino acids: CASSPQTGIGYGYTF. The CDR3 coding sequence is TGTGCCAGCAGTCCCCAGACAGGGATCGGCTATGGCTACACCTTC.

This clonotype was observed a handful of times. The chain has TRBV12-5 and TRBJ2-5; 7 nucleotides line up with TRBD1. TRBJ2-7 matches the DNA end more closely, so the J call is doubtful. Germline V gives CDR1 LGHNT, CDR2 FRNRAP. The CDR3 sequence is 17 residues long. The CDR3 protein is CASGLVRTGDRGYEQYF. DNA of the CDR3: TGTGCTAGTGGTTTGGTACGCACAGGGGACAGAGGCTACGAGCAGTACTTC.

This clonotype was seen only a few times. J is TRBJ2-1 and V is TRBV6-1; 10 bases fit TRBD2. Judging by the DNA end, TRBJ2-5 fits better; the J call may be wrong. This CDR3 comprises 16 residues. Germline V CDR1 and CDR2: MNHNS, SASEGT. This chain's CDR3 is CASSPQLAGDGETQYF. DNA for the CDR3: TGTGCCAGCAGTCCCCAGCTAGCGGGAGACGGAGAGACCCAGTACTTC.

The chain couples TRBV6-5 to TRBJ2-1; D possibly matches TRBD1 or TRBD2 (5 bases each). The last part of the DNA fits TRBJ2-7 better; the J call may be wrong. Germline V lookup: CDR1 MNHEY, CDR2 SVGAGI. This CDR3 spans 14 amino acids. The CDR3 protein is CASSYRGPLGEQYF. The CDR3 DNA reads as TGTGCCAGCAGTTACCGGGGACCCCTTGGCGAGCAGTACTTC.

There are a few counts of this clonotype. The chain joins TRBV10-1 to TRBJ2-5; 13 nucleotides match TRBD2. There are 18 residues in the CDR3. V gave up 0 bases and J gave up 4 bases; unmatched junction bases: 8. The V gene's germline CDR1 is WNHNN and CDR2 SYGVQD (reference sequence). The CDR3 protein is CASSESRTSGRLGETQYF. As DNA, the CDR3 is TGCGCCAGCAGTGAGTCAAGGACTAGCGGGAGATTGGGAGAGACCCAGTACTTC.

The chain uses TRBV10-3 and TRBJ2-2; D is undetermined. Germline V gives CDR1 ENHRY, CDR2 SYGVKD. V dropped 4 bases and J dropped 3 bases, with 6 bases sitting between them. The CDR3 runs 13 residues. The CDR3 coding sequence is TGTGCCATCAGTGCCGAAGACACCGGGGAGCTGTTTTTT. Amino acid sequence: CAISAEDTGELFF.

The rearrangement links TRBV6-1 to TRBJ2-1; 9 bases are a match to TRBD2. CDR1 is MNHNS, CDR2 SASEGT, per germline. After removal of 8 bases from V and 6 bases from J, the junction contained 5 bases not matched to a gene. This CDR3 spans 13 amino acids. The CDR3 loop reads CASGGGAVNEQFF. The CDR3 bases are TGTGCCAGCGGCGGGGGGGCCGTCAATGAGCAGTTCTTC.

This clonotype was observed a handful of times. This chain joins TRBV6-1 and TRBJ1-5, with D possibly TRBD1 on 5 matching bases. Germline CDR1 reads MNHNS; CDR2 reads SASEGT. Trimming removed 8 bases from V and 6 bases from J, with 20 bases in between. The CDR3 covers 15 residues. In nucleotides, the CDR3 is TGTGCCAGCGATAGGGGTCAGGGACTAGGTCAGCCCCAGCATTTT. The encoded protein is CASDRGQGLGQPQHF.

This clonotype was detected a few times. The chain is built from TRBV3-1 and TRBJ2-1, with 9 positions matching TRBD1. The germline V gene encodes CDR1 LGHDT and CDR2 YNNKEL (reference sequence). The CDR3 totals 16 residues. V lost 4 bases to trimming and J lost 3 bases; unmatched junction nucleotides: 7. The CDR3 loop is CASSLFGTGSYNEQFF. The CDR3 bases are TGTGCCAGCAGCCTCTTCGGGACAGGGAGCTACAATGAGCAGTTCTTC.

This clonotype turned up a few times. The chain recombines TRBV6-1 with TRBJ1-2; D possibly corresponds to TRBD1 (6 bases). CDR3 length: 13 residues. Germline values: CDR1 MNHNS, CDR2 SASEGT. Trimming took 4 bases from V and 5 from J, leaving 11 bases between them. This CDR3 is CASSATGQYGYTF. The CDR3 nucleotides are TGTGCCAGCAGTGCGACAGGACAATATGGCTACACCTTC.

This chain connects TRBV6-5 to TRBJ2-3, with 7 bases aligning to TRBD2. The CDR3 sequence is 19 residues long. J lost 3 bases, V lost 0 bases, and 15 bases had no gene match. Germline V gene lookup returns CDR1 MNHEY and CDR2 SVGAGI. The CDR3 bases are TGTGCCAGCAGTTACTCGAGTATGGGGGAGGGCCCTCGTACAGATACGCAGTATTTT. This translates into CASSYSSMGEGPRTDTQYF.

In this sample, this clonotype turned up once. A junction end diverges from the germline sequence, so it may reflect a read error. The J gene is TRBJ2-1, the V gene TRBV6-1; D is unclear. This CDR3 has 16 amino acids. Germline V gives CDR1 MNHNS, CDR2 SASEGT. This CDR3 is CASSEAEGASTDKQFF. The CDR3 DNA follows: TGTGCCAGCAGTGAAGCAGAAGGTGCGAGCACAGATAAGCAGTTCTTT.

The chain employs TRBV6-1 and TRBJ2-3; D gene ambiguous. In germline, CDR1 is MNHNS, CDR2 SASEGT. Trimming took off 5 bases at V and 4 bases at J, with 13 bases between the two ends. The CDR3 has 14 amino acids. CDR3 protein: CASSIGVDADTQYF. CDR3 in DNA: TGTGCCAGCAGTATAGGTGTAGACGCAGATACGCAGTATTTT.

V gene TRBV10-1 combines with J gene TRBJ2-1; TRBD2 agrees at 7 bases. The CDR3 consists of 13 residues. Germline-derived CDR1 and CDR2 are WNHNN and SYGVQD (reference sequence). J lost 11 bases, V lost 4 bases, and 8 bases had no gene match. The CDR3 DNA sequence: TGCGCCAGCAGTGGGGCGGGGAGGGGTCAGCAGTTCTTC. Translated: CASSGAGRGQQFF.

This clonotype was seen a handful of times. The V and J genes are TRBV12-3 or TRBV12-4 and TRBJ2-1, with D unclear. V lost 5 bases and J lost 10, with 18 bases in between. CDR3 size: 14 residues. The CDR3 region has the DNA TGTGCCAGCAGTCCAAGCGCCTTCGAGTTGGAGCAGTTCTTC. Translated: CASSPSAFELEQFF.

This sequence joins TRBV6-1 and TRBJ2-1; 11 bases match TRBD2. V gave up 9 bases and J gave up 6 bases; unmatched junction bases: 10. CDR3 size: 15 residues. CDR1 is MNHNS, CDR2 SASEGT, per germline. In DNA, the CDR3 is TGTGCCAGTATTCCTTTAGCGGGAGGGGGCAATGAGCAGTTCTTC. The encoded protein is CASIPLAGGGNEQFF.

This clonotype is labeled as medium-sized. The genes are TRBV6-1 and TRBJ1-1, with 9 bases matching TRBD1. Germline V gene sequence: CDR1 MNHNS, CDR2 SASEGT. J was trimmed by 0 bases and V by 8 bases; bases with no gene match: 13. The CDR3 runs to 17 residues. The CDR3: CASPKEQGAGMNTEAFF. The DNA for the CDR3 is TGTGCCAGCCCTAAAGAACAGGGGGCTGGAATGAACACTGAAGCTTTCTTT.